This T cell receptor (beta chain) was observed in a study of beta chain features in type 1 diabetes. Unmatched junction bases numbered 4, after V lost 4 bases and J lost 0 bases. CDR3 length: 16 residues. CDR1 SGHTA and CDR2 FQGNSA come from the germline V gene. Study conclusions and caveats: For Type 1 diabetes patients, all four CD4+ subsets carried TCRB CDR3s that were moderately but significantly shorter. High-TCR-expressing cells could be over-represented by cDNA sequencing. Any PCR bias toward short templates would affect both groups alike. The study found fewer insertions and more deletions at VDJ junctions in type 1 diabetes patients.

The sample holds a few counts of this clone. Its antigen is as yet unknown. All of the isolated RNA was reverse transcribed, so expressed TCRB transcripts were sequenced. About 3.9 million reads on average were seen across naive, central memory and regulatory T cell samples. The assay was immunoSEQ multiplex PCR, and TCRdb's table has in-frame clones only and misses some. The table shows 500,000 to 650,000 clones, with roughly 12% occurring only once. The J gene is TRBJ1-5, the V gene TRBV7-2, with 9 nucleotides matching TRBD1. This sequence was found in a man younger than 40 with type 1 diabetes. The sequenced sample consisted of naive CD4+ T cells from blood. Here the CDR3 DNA reads TGTGCCAGCAGCTCACAGGGGGCTTATAGCAATCAGCCCCAGCATTTT. Its protein product is CASSSQGAYSNQPQHF.